A single sample is the source of the 10 T cell receptor beta chains below, sequenced in a study of T cell responses to AZD1222 COVID-19 vaccine. Only in-frame clones appear in the TCRdb table, and some are missing; sequencing was by immunoSEQ multiplex PCR. There are approximately 120,000 clones in the sample; approximately 90% occur only once, and over 0.95% lies in the top ten. The sequenced sample was peripheral blood, obtained on day 0 of AZD1222 vaccination. The receptors derive from an adult in good health.

The rearrangement uses TRBV19 and TRBJ1-2, with D maybe TRBD1 (5 bases). The ends were cut back, 5 bases at V and 3 bases at J, with 19 bases in the middle. Germline V gives CDR1 LNHDA, CDR2 SQIVND (reference sequence). This CDR3 comprises 16 residues. The CDR3 loop is CASSQGTARRDYGYTF. The CDR3 DNA reads TGTGCCAGTAGTCAAGGGACGGCTCGGCGGGACTATGGCTACACCTTC.

In DNA form, the CDR3 reads TGCGCCAGCAGCCGCGACAGGGTCGGGACTAATGAAAAACTGTTTTTT. Protein: CASSRDRVGTNEKLFF. V and J are TRBV5-1 and TRBJ1-4; TRBD1 matches at 7 bases. This CDR3 region has 16 residues. CDR1 SGHRS and CDR2 YFSETQ come from the germline V gene. V shed 4 bases and J 2 bases; nucleotides not matched to a gene: 8.

This chain joins TRBV30 and TRBJ1-5; D unclear. The CDR3 has 14 amino acids. Germline CDR1 reads GTSNPN; CDR2 reads SVGIG (reference sequence). Deletions cut 1 base from V and 7 bases from J, with 14 bases between. For the CDR3, the DNA is TGTGCCTGGAGTGCCCCCCCCGGTGCGCAGCCCCAGCATTTT. Residues: CAWSAPPGAQPQHF.

The chain employs TRBV29-1 and TRBJ2-1; unclear D gene. This CDR3 has 14 amino acids. V gave up 4 bases and J gave up 9 bases, with 19 bases separating them. CDR1 is SQVTM and CDR2 is ANQGSEA in the germline V gene. The CDR3 reads CSVGRKLTQGEQFF. CDR3 DNA: TGCAGCGTTGGGCGTAAGCTGACGCAAGGTGAGCAGTTCTTC.

This clone was observed once. This sequence joins TRBV9 and TRBJ2-1; TRBD2 aligns across 7 bases. The CDR3 covers 15 residues. Germline loops: CDR1 SGDLS, CDR2 YYNGEE. Trimming took 4 bases from V and 4 from J; bases not matched to a gene: 8. This CDR3 reads CASSPSGDYYNEQFF. DNA for the CDR3: TGTGCCAGCAGCCCCAGTGGGGACTATTACAATGAGCAGTTCTTC.

This rearrangement joins TRBV30 to TRBJ1-1; TRBD1 agrees at 8 bases. The CDR3 is 14 amino acids. Losses at the gene ends were 3 bases for V and 0 bases for J; bases not matched to a gene: 3. Germline V gene data show CDR1 as GTSNPN and CDR2 as SVGIG (reference sequence). CDR3 bases: TGTGCCTGGAGCCGGACAGGGTTGAACACTGAAGCTTTCTTT. Its translation: CAWSRTGLNTEAFF.

The chain carries TRBV2 and TRBJ2-1; TRBD2 aligns across 13 bases. V shed 6 bases and J 8 bases; nucleotides not matched to a gene: 13. The germline V gene encodes CDR1 SNHLY and CDR2 FYNNEI. This CDR3 is built from 17 residues. CDR3 loop: CASRRRGGLAGTYEQFF. The CDR3 DNA reads as TGTGCCAGCAGACGTAGAGGGGGACTAGCGGGAACTTATGAGCAGTTCTTC.

A single count supports this clone. The chain is built from TRBV2 and TRBJ2-3, with a weak D call TRBD1 (6 bases). This CDR3 contains 13 residues. Germline V gene lookup returns CDR1 SNHLY and CDR2 FYNNEI. Trimming shortened V by 6 bases and J by 1 base, and 8 bases separated the two germline ends. CDR3 region: CASRGQRTDTQYF. CDR3 DNA sequence: TGTGCCAGCAGGGGACAACGCACAGATACGCAGTATTTT.

The chain has TRBV11-2 and TRBJ1-6; the D is unclear. This CDR3 region has 14 residues. Germline loops: CDR1 SGHAT, CDR2 FQNNGV. V lost 10 bases, J lost 2 bases, and 12 bases lay in between. CDR3 bases: TGTGCCACTTCCCCTCGACCCTATAATTCACCCCTCCACTTT. Translating it yields CATSPRPYNSPLHF.

J is TRBJ2-1 and V is TRBV4-1, with 16 bases matching TRBD2. CDR3 size: 17 residues. Germline V gives CDR1 MGHRA, CDR2 YSYEKL. V lost 0 bases to trimming and J lost 12 bases; unmatched junction nucleotides: 8. The CDR3 loop is CASSQDGTSGRDGRQFF. In nucleotides, the CDR3 is TGCGCCAGCAGCCAAGATGGGACTAGCGGGAGGGACGGCCGGCAGTTCTTC.